This T cell receptor (beta chain) was recovered during a study of blood T cell repertoires in COVID-19. Study-level background: Whether acute or convalescent, the COVID-19 samples came from the United States, Italy and Spain. PBMCs, B-cell-depleted T cells, or T cells were the source of the cDNA or gDNA that made up the material.

CDR3 length equals 16 residues. Germline assignment: CDR1 MNHEY and CDR2 SMNVEV (reference sequence). V dropped 3 bases and J dropped 1 base, with 12 bases sitting between them. Authors' methods: Estimated nucleated cell counts came from reference gene primer amplification. TCRdb's table, derived via immunoSEQ multiplex PCR, lists solely in-frame clones and lacks some. The V and J calls and the clone size are those of that table, but D and trimming were determined from the DNA. The data contain roughly 18,000 clones, approximately 91% of them singletons. Sequenced sample: peripheral blood. The chain has TRBV27 and TRBJ2-2; D is unclear. This clonotype originated in a human donor in a cohort sampled during active COVID-19. The CDR3 DNA follows: TGTGCCAGCAGTTTCAGGTCGCGTGGGAACACCGGGGAGCTGTTTTTT. Encoded protein: CASSFRSRGNTGELFF.